Below are 22 T cell receptor beta chains sequenced from a single sample in a study of blood T cells in healthy people across ages. Next came a second PCR, run for about 7 to 12 cycles, which used a sample-barcoded 5' primer along with a J-beta primer mix. One entry per CDR3 protein results from TCRdb running MiXCR on the 5' RACE reads. The table has about a million distinct CDR3 sequences, 35% to 45% seen once. The specimen was blood. These receptors were collected from a man between 18 and 35 years old in good health.

V is TRBV20-1 and J is TRBJ2-2; 11 positions agree with TRBD2. CDR1 is DFQATT and CDR2 is SNEGSKA in the germline V gene (reference sequence). The CDR3 loop spans 18 amino acids. After removal of 3 bases from V and 0 bases from J, the junction contained 9 bases not matched to a gene. CDR3 protein: CSASKPGTSGANTGELFF. The CDR3 DNA reads as TGCAGTGCTAGTAAACCCGGGACTAGCGGAGCGAACACCGGGGAGCTGTTTTTT.

V is TRBV4-1 and J is TRBJ1-3, with 7 positions matching TRBD1. The V segment lost 3 bases and the J segment 0 bases; nucleotides outside the gene matches: 5. This CDR3 has 16 amino acids. Germline V gene data show CDR1 as MGHRA and CDR2 as YSYEKL. The CDR3 nucleotides are TGCGCCAGCAGCCACCCGGGACAGAACTCTGGAAACACCATATATTTT. Its translation is CASSHPGQNSGNTIYF.

This clonotype occurred a few times. The genes are TRBV7-9 and TRBJ2-1; 8 bases match TRBD2. This CDR3 has 15 amino acids. Trimming cost V 5 bases and J 8 bases; bases outside gene matches: 11. Germline V lookup: CDR1 SEHNR, CDR2 FQNEAQ (reference sequence). For the CDR3, the DNA is TGTGCCAGCAGCCTTCCGGGGGGGCCTCTCTATGAGCAGTTCTTC. Its translation: CASSLPGGPLYEQFF.

Concerning this clonotype itself: A junction boundary mismatches the germline segment, possibly from a read error. J is TRBJ1-5 and V is TRBV7-2; D call uncertain. The length of the CDR3 is 18 residues. Germline assignment: CDR1 SGHTA and CDR2 FQGNSA. DNA of the CDR3: TGTGCCAGCAGCTTAGATTTGGGAGGGCAGTATAGCAATCGGCCCCAGCATTTT. Protein product: CASSLDLGGQYSNRPQHF.

Points on this clonotype: One end of the junction fails to match germline, which may point to a read error. V is TRBV20-1 and J is TRBJ1-5, with D tentatively TRBD1 (6 bases). This CDR3 spans 13 amino acids. CDR1 and CDR2 (germline): DFQATT, SNEGSKA (reference sequence). The CDR3 loop reads CSASQGSNEPQHF. The CDR3 nucleotides are TGCAGTGCTTCACAGGGAAGCAATGAGCCCCAGCATTTT.

This clonotype was recorded many times. The rearrangement links TRBV28 to TRBJ2-3; D is unresolved. The germline gives CDR1 MDHEN, CDR2 SYDVKM. The CDR3 length is 14 residues. Trimming took 4 bases from V and 3 from J, leaving 11 bases between them. The CDR3 nucleotides are TGTGCCAGCAGTTCGGTGGCCCAGACAGATACGCAGTATTTT. Protein: CASSSVAQTDTQYF.

This clonotype was counted between two and nine times. The rearrangement joins TRBV29-1 to TRBJ1-2; D is possibly TRBD1 (6 bases). The CDR3 covers 11 residues. The germline V gene has CDR1 SQVTM and CDR2 ANQGSEA. V gave up 6 bases and J gave up 8 bases, with 13 bases separating them. This chain's CDR3 is CSVTGSRGYTF. CDR3 coding DNA: TGCAGCGTAACAGGGTCGCGGGGCTACACCTTC.

This clonotype was detected only once. The rearrangement links TRBV7-6 to TRBJ2-1, with D unresolved. This CDR3 is built from 16 residues. The V and J ends lost 1 base and 1 base respectively, with 11 bases between them. Germline V gives CDR1 SGHVS, CDR2 FNYEAQ. The CDR3 is CASSLVGRASYNEQFF. The CDR3 coding sequence is TGTGCCAGCAGCTTAGTCGGCCGCGCATCCTACAATGAGCAGTTCTTC.

The V gene is TRBV7-2, the J gene TRBJ2-1, with 9 nucleotides matching TRBD1. The CDR3 contains 15 residues. CDR1 SGHTA and CDR2 FQGNSA come from the germline V gene. The V segment lost 4 bases and the J segment 15 bases; nucleotides outside the gene matches: 16. The chain's CDR3 is CASSSPGQGSFLWFF. The CDR3 DNA follows: TGTGCCAGCAGCTCCCCGGGACAGGGATCTTTTTTGTGGTTCTTC.

V usage is TRBV20-1 and J usage is TRBJ2-3; D remains ambiguous. CDR1 is DFQATT, CDR2 SNEGSKA, per germline (reference sequence). Trimming removed 4 bases from V and 3 bases from J, with 14 bases in between. CDR3 length: 14 amino acids. CDR3 protein: CSANSRIGTDTQYF. As DNA, the CDR3 is TGCAGTGCTAACAGTCGGATAGGGACAGATACGCAGTATTTT.

This clonotype appeared once. The rearrangement uses TRBV20-1 and TRBJ1-5; TRBD1 matches at 7 bases. The trim removed 5 bases at V and 7 bases at J, leaving 11 bases unmatched. Germline V CDR1 and CDR2: DFQATT, SNEGSKA (reference sequence). The CDR3 consists of 14 residues. The CDR3 coding sequence is TGCAGTGCTTTGGGCGGGACAGTAAGACAGCCCCAGCATTTT. Protein sequence: CSALGGTVRQPQHF.

The table lists this clonotype with a few counts. Sequence at one end of the junction differs from germline and may be a read error. The V gene is TRBV20-1, the J gene TRBJ1-6; D not resolved. CDR1 is DFQATT, CDR2 SNEGSKA, per germline (reference sequence). There are 14 residues in the CDR3. For the CDR3, the DNA is TGTAGTGCTACAAGAGGCCAGAACCTTTCACCCCTCCACTTT. Protein sequence: CSATRGQNLSPLHF.

The J gene is TRBJ1-1, the V gene TRBV9; 8 nucleotides agree with TRBD1. Germline trimming cut 3 bases from V and 1 base from J; bases unmatched to any gene: 5. In germline, CDR1 is SGDLS, CDR2 YYNGEE. The CDR3 is made up of 15 amino acids. The DNA for the CDR3 is TGTGCCAGCAGCGGAACAGGGGGTGGGAACACTGAAGCTTTCTTT. Translation: CASSGTGGGNTEAFF.

This clonotype has only a few counts. The chain uses TRBV6-6 and TRBJ1-6, with D possibly matching TRBD1 (5 bases). The CDR3 contains 15 residues. In germline, CDR1 is MNHNY, CDR2 SVGAGI (reference sequence). The ends were cut back, 2 bases at V and 4 bases at J, with 9 bases in the middle. CDR3 residues: CASSYETAYNSPLHF. In nucleotides, the CDR3 is TGTGCCAGCAGTTACGAGACAGCTTATAATTCACCCCTCCACTTT.

V is TRBV19 and J is TRBJ1-2; 7 bases match TRBD1. V was pared by 3 bases and J by 8 bases, with 12 bases of the junction left unmatched. CDR1 and CDR2 from the germline V gene are LNHDA and SQIVND (reference sequence). The CDR3 has 15 amino acids. CDR3 in amino acids: CASSITGAAVRGYTF. In DNA, the CDR3 is TGTGCCAGTAGTATCACAGGGGCCGCAGTTAGAGGCTACACCTTC.

This clonotype was observed a few times. The J gene is TRBJ2-3, the V gene TRBV29-1; D gene ambiguous. The CDR3 runs to 14 residues. Looked up from germline, CDR1 is SQVTM and CDR2 is ANQGSEA. V was cut by 6 bases and J by 1 base, with 14 bases left in between. DNA of the CDR3: TGCAGCGTCCGGGTAGAGGTCGGCACAGATACGCAGTATTTT. Translated, it gives CSVRVEVGTDTQYF.

As DNA, the CDR3 is TGTGCCAGCAGTCCCTACGGGGGGGATCTATACGAGCAGTACTTC. Translation gives CASSPYGGDLYEQYF. J is TRBJ2-5 and V is TRBV6-2 or TRBV6-3, with 8 bases matching TRBD2. TRBJ2-7 matches the DNA end more closely, so the J call is doubtful. The germline V gene encodes CDR1 MNHEY and CDR2 SVGEGT. The CDR3 is 15 residues long.

This clonotype was picked up a small number of times. The chain carries TRBV30 and TRBJ1-1; no firm D call. Germline CDR1 and CDR2: GTSNPN and SVGIG (reference sequence). Trimming removed 4 bases at V and 5 bases at J, with 11 bases between. The CDR3 has 12 amino acids. The CDR3 coding sequence is TGTGCCTGGAATCGGGGAAGGACTGAAGCTTTCTTT. It specifies CAWNRGRTEAFF.

This clonotype has ten or more counts. The chain uses TRBV7-2 and TRBJ1-1; a weak D match, TRBD1 (6 bases). Trimming stripped 1 base from V and 1 base from J, with 10 bases between. This CDR3 comprises 15 residues. CDR1 SGHTA and CDR2 FQGNSA come from the germline V gene. The DNA for the CDR3 is TGTGCCAGCAGCTTAGAAGGGGGGGAGAACACTGAAGCTTTCTTT. Translated, it gives CASSLEGGENTEAFF.

In its sample, this clonotype was seen once. J is TRBJ2-4 and V is TRBV25-1; no definite D call. Between the trimmed V and J ends, which lost 1 base and 5 bases, there was a span of 6 bases. CDR1 and CDR2 from the germline V gene are MGHDK and SYGVNS. The CDR3 is 13 residues long. The CDR3 DNA is TGTGCCAGCAGTGAATGGTCCGAAAACATTCAGTACTTC. Residues: CASSEWSENIQYF.

In its sample, this clonotype was seen a few times. The chain employs TRBV9 and TRBJ2-3; 7 bases are shared with TRBD2. V was pared by 4 bases and J by 2 bases, with 10 bases of the junction left unmatched. Per the germline V gene, CDR1 is SGDLS and CDR2 is YYNGEE. CDR3 length: 16 residues. The CDR3 loop reads CASSNRASGSTDTQYF. CDR3 nucleotides: TGTGCCAGCAGCAACCGGGCTAGCGGATCCACAGATACGCAGTATTTT.

The genes are TRBV7-6 and TRBJ2-3; TRBD2 matches at 7 bases. J was trimmed by 0 bases and V by 1 base; bases with no gene match: 4. The V gene's germline CDR1 is SGHVS and CDR2 FNYEAQ. The CDR3 has 16 residues. In nucleotides, the CDR3 is TGTGCCAGCAGCTTAGGGCCACTAGCGAGCACAGATACGCAGTATTTT. Translating gives CASSLGPLASTDTQYF.